These 15 T cell receptor beta chains were sequenced from one sample in a study of STAT5B mutations in CD4+ large granular lymphocyte leukemia. Clones were read by immunoSEQ multiplex PCR, and TCRdb kept only the in-frame ones, dropping some. The top ten clones hold less than 4.5% of a sample with some 32,000 clones, around four fifths of them seen once. The material sequenced was CD4+ T cells from blood buffy coats. These receptors originate from a human donor in good health.

The chain couples TRBV11-2 to TRBJ2-2; 10 bases agree with TRBD1. CDR1 is SGHAT and CDR2 is FQNNGV in the germline V gene. The CDR3 is 19 amino acids. Unmatched junction bases numbered 12, after V lost 1 base and J lost 4 bases. CDR3 residues: CASSLVSETGGLFTGELFF. DNA for the CDR3: TGTGCCAGCAGCTTAGTTTCCGAGACAGGGGGCTTATTCACCGGGGAGCTGTTTTTT. The full variable domain, completed using reference TRBV11-2 and TRBJ2-2, is EAGVAQSPRYKIIEKRQSVAFWCNPISGHATLYWYQQILGQGPKLLIQFQNNGVVDDSQLPKDRFSAERLKGVDSTLKIQPAKLEDSAVYLCASSLVSETGGLFTGELFFGEGSRLTVL.

This clone has more than one count but fewer than ten. CDR3 amino acids: CASRGEGTVRGYTF. The CDR3 DNA reads TGTGCCAGCAGGGGAGAGGGGACCGTCAGGGGCTACACCTTC. The genes are TRBV2 and TRBJ1-2, with D possibly being TRBD1 (5 bases). The germline V gene has CDR1 SNHLY and CDR2 FYNNEI. The V and J ends lost 6 bases and 8 bases respectively, with 19 bases between them. The length of the CDR3 is 14 residues.

This clone was observed a few times. V gene TRBV28 combines with J gene TRBJ2-7, with unresolved D. The V gene's germline CDR1 is MDHEN and CDR2 SYDVKM. The CDR3 is 14 amino acids. V was trimmed by 5 bases and J by 5 bases, leaving 16 bases between them. DNA for the CDR3: TGTGCCAGCAGTCACAGAGTCACCTGGGACGAGCAGTACTTC. This gives the protein CASSHRVTWDEQYF.

The chain employs TRBV9 and TRBJ2-2; 7 bases map to TRBD2. This CDR3 region has 19 residues. V was clipped by 4 bases and J by 0 bases; unmatched bases: 15. Germline lookup yields CDR1 SGDLS and CDR2 YYNGEE. The CDR3 loop reads CASSTTWGSGPSNTGELFF. As DNA, the CDR3 is TGTGCCAGCAGCACTACGTGGGGTAGCGGGCCTTCGAACACCGGGGAGCTGTTTTTT.

This clone was seen once. This chain uses TRBV7-7 with TRBJ2-5, with D perhaps TRBD1 (7 bases). Trimming left V 3 bases short and J 5 bases short, with 16 bases between. Looked up from germline, CDR1 is SSHAT and CDR2 is FNYEAQ (reference sequence). CDR3 size: 15 residues. CDR3: CASSFRQGLLETQYF. CDR3 in DNA: TGTGCCAGCAGCTTCAGACAGGGACTGTTGGAGACCCAGTACTTC.

The J gene is TRBJ2-7, the V gene TRBV13; D not certain. Germline V lookup: CDR1 PRHDT, CDR2 FYEKMQ (reference sequence). This CDR3 spans 15 amino acids. Trimming left V 0 bases short and J 0 bases short, with 9 bases between. Here the CDR3 reads CASSLGGRSSYEQYF. CDR3 DNA sequence: TGTGCCAGCAGCTTAGGCGGCAGGAGCTCCTACGAGCAGTACTTC.

A single count supports this clone. DNA for the CDR3: TGTGCCAGCAGTGGGACAGGGGGGTACAATGAGCAGTTCTTC. Translated: CASSGTGGYNEQFF. This chain joins TRBV2 and TRBJ2-1; 10 nucleotides match TRBD1. The V and J ends lost 4 bases and 4 bases, in that order; junction bases with no gene match: 1. In germline, CDR1 is SNHLY, CDR2 FYNNEI. This CDR3 contains 14 residues.

This chain uses TRBV7-2 with TRBJ2-5; the D gene is possibly TRBD2 (5 bases). V lost 4 bases to trimming and J lost 5 bases, with 11 bases between them. Germline lookup yields CDR1 SGHTA and CDR2 FQGNSA. The CDR3 covers 13 residues. This CDR3 is CASSSAGVETQYF. CDR3 nucleotide sequence: TGTGCCAGCAGCTCGGCGGGTGTGGAGACCCAGTACTTC.

In its sample, this clone was seen a few times. V usage is TRBV29-1 and J usage is TRBJ2-3, with D perhaps TRBD1 (8 bases). V was pared by 6 bases and J by 3 bases, with 16 bases between. The CDR3 contains 14 residues. Germline V gene lookup returns CDR1 SQVTM and CDR2 ANQGSEA. The CDR3 sequence: CSVQGGFYTDTQYF. The CDR3 nucleotides are TGCAGCGTACAGGGGGGGTTTTATACAGATACGCAGTATTTT.

This clone was detected a few times. The rearrangement uses TRBV5-1 and TRBJ2-7; D not resolved. Trimming pared 0 bases from V and 7 bases from J, leaving 20 bases between. This CDR3 has 16 amino acids. CDR1 SGHRS and CDR2 YFSETQ come from the germline V gene. The DNA of the CDR3 is TGCGCCAGCAGCTTGGGGGTGTTGGCTCCCAAGGAAGAGCAGTACTTC. Translation gives CASSLGVLAPKEEQYF. Drawing the rest from reference TRBV5-1 and TRBJ2-7, the complete variable domain is KAGVTQTPRYLIKTRGQQVTLSCSPISGHRSVSWYQQTPGQGLQFLFEYFSETQRNKGNFPGRFSGRQFSNSRSEMNVSTLELGDSALYLCASSLGVLAPKEEQYFGPGTRLTVT.

The V gene is TRBV6-1, the J gene TRBJ2-2, with TRBD2 matching 9 bases. The CDR3 loop spans 16 amino acids. V dropped 4 bases and J dropped 5; count of bases not matched to a gene: 8. Germline V lookup: CDR1 MNHNS, CDR2 SASEGT. The CDR3 loop reads CASSGIGLAGTGELFF. The CDR3 DNA is TGTGCCAGCAGTGGAATCGGCCTAGCGGGGACCGGGGAGCTGTTTTTT.

J is TRBJ2-5 and V is TRBV5-1; 13 nucleotides agree with TRBD2. The CDR3 runs 17 residues. Germline CDR1 reads SGHRS; CDR2 reads YFSETQ. Trimming at V came to 4 bases and at J to 4 bases, leaving 10 bases not matched to a gene. For the CDR3, the DNA is TGCGCCAGCAGCCCTTCTCAAGGACTAGCGGGAGTAGAGACCCAGTACTTC. This gives the protein CASSPSQGLAGVETQYF.

V and J are TRBV25-1 and TRBJ2-5, with TRBD1 identical over 8 bases. V dropped 2 bases and J dropped 2; count of bases not matched to a gene: 13. Germline loops: CDR1 MGHDK, CDR2 SYGVNS. This CDR3 spans 18 amino acids. CDR3 sequence: CASSEDPNRDRIQETQYF. The CDR3 nucleotides read TGTGCCAGCAGTGAAGACCCAAACCGGGACAGGATTCAAGAGACCCAGTACTTC.

A few counts support this clone. The J gene is TRBJ1-1, the V gene TRBV28, with D unclear. CDR1 is MDHEN and CDR2 is SYDVKM in the germline V gene. Trimming removed 5 bases from V and 3 bases from J, with 7 bases in between. The CDR3 is 12 residues long. The CDR3 loop reads CASSLRYTEAFF. CDR3 in DNA: TGTGCCAGCAGTCTGCGGTACACTGAAGCTTTCTTT. The full variable domain, in which reference TRBV28 and TRBJ1-1 provide the parts outside the CDR3, is DVKVTQSSRYLVKRTGEKVFLECVQDMDHENMFWYRQDPGLGLRLIYFSYDVKMKEKGDIPEGYSVSREKKERFSLILESASTNQTSMYLCASSLRYTEAFFGQGTRLTVV.

V usage is TRBV28 and J usage is TRBJ2-3; the D is unclear. Trimming removed 3 bases at V and 3 bases at J, with 10 bases between. This CDR3 has 14 residues. CDR1 is MDHEN and CDR2 is SYDVKM in the germline V gene. In nucleotides, the CDR3 is TGTGCCAGCAGTTTCGGCCGGTCAACAGATACGCAGTATTTT. Amino acids: CASSFGRSTDTQYF.